This TCR beta chain was identified in a study of T cell changes during pregnancy in multiple sclerosis. Sequencing was performed with immunoSEQ multiplex PCR; in TCRdb, only in-frame clones are kept and a portion is missing. The profile shows roughly 100,000 clones, around 90% of them singletons. The germline gives CDR1 SGHRS, CDR2 YFSETQ. With V trimmed by 6 bases and J by 0 bases, 2 bases remained unmatched. The CDR3 spans 15 residues. The chain couples TRBV5-1 to TRBJ2-2, with 10 bases that match TRBD2. This TCR came from a female donor with multiple sclerosis, enrolled in a pregnancy study. Sequencing used peripheral blood, obtained in the second trimester of pregnancy. CDR3 in DNA: TGCGCCAGCAAACTAGCGGGACCGAACACCGGGGAGCTGTTTTTT. It codes for CASKLAGPNTGELFF.